The 23 T cell receptor beta chains in this list originate from one sample, sequenced in a study of breast tumors, draining lymph nodes, adjacent tissues. Breast cancer patients provided tissue from their axillary draining lymph nodes. TCRdb fed the multiplex PCR reads into MiXCR, producing one record per CDR3 protein. There are 200,000 to 250,000 distinct CDR3 sequences in the sample; approximately 31% occur only once, and 1.4% lies in the top ten. Sequencing was carried out using axillary lymph node tissue. Receptors were obtained from a female donor with breast cancer. Some clones in this sample may be carry-over from other donors' samples.

This clonotype has at least ten counts. This sequence joins TRBV7-3 and TRBJ2-1; D not resolved. This CDR3 comprises 15 residues. The germline CDR1 and CDR2 sequences are SGHTA and FQGTGA. Between the trimmed V and J ends, which lost 5 bases and 3 bases, there was a span of 14 bases. The CDR3 nucleotides are TGTGCCAGCAGCGCGGACCCGCTAGACTACAATGAGCAGTTCTTC. It translates to CASSADPLDYNEQFF.

This clonotype was detected many times. The chain couples TRBV15 to TRBJ2-3; possibly TRBD2 for D (6 bases). This CDR3 has 16 residues. The ends were cut back, 1 base at V and 2 bases at J, with 13 bases in the middle. From germline, CDR1 is LNHNV and CDR2 YYDKDF (reference sequence). Here the CDR3 reads CATSRVGRRNTDTQYF. The CDR3 DNA is TGTGCCACCAGCAGAGTCGGGAGACGGAACACAGATACGCAGTATTTT.

The sample holds many counts of this clonotype. The chain recombines TRBV11-3 with TRBJ2-5; 7 positions match TRBD1. V was pared by 5 bases and J by 4 bases, with 7 bases of the junction left unmatched. Germline V lookup: CDR1 SGHNT, CDR2 YENEEA. The length of the CDR3 is 14 residues. CDR3 residues: CASSEMSGGETQYF. CDR3 DNA: TGTGCCAGCAGCGAAATGTCAGGGGGAGAGACCCAGTACTTC.

This clonotype showed up just a few times. A much bigger clone sits one base away, suggesting this may be a read error. The chain recombines TRBV6-2 or TRBV6-3 with TRBJ1-2; 7 positions agree with TRBD1. Germline CDR1 is MNHEY and CDR2 is SVGEGT. The CDR3 contains 15 residues. J gave up 2 bases and V 5 bases, and 8 bases lay outside the gene matches. The CDR3 region is CASSHGQVLNYGYTF. DNA of the CDR3: TGTGCCAGCAGTCACGGACAGGTTCTGAACTATGGCTACACCTTC.

Comments on this clonotype: A much larger clone is a single base away; this may be a read error. J is TRBJ2-4 and V is TRBV2; D may be TRBD1 (6 bases). The germline gives CDR1 SNHLY, CDR2 FYNNEI. This CDR3 has 13 amino acids. The CDR3 protein is CANSETGKSIQYF. The DNA for the CDR3 is TGTGCCAACAGTGAAACAGGGAAGAGCATTCAGTACTTC.

This clonotype was picked up many times. The chain joins TRBV20-1 to TRBJ1-5; D is ambiguous. This CDR3 has 13 amino acids. CDR1 DFQATT and CDR2 SNEGSKA come from the germline V gene (reference sequence). V was trimmed by 5 bases and J by 4 bases, leaving 12 bases between them. CDR3 region: CSAERAGNQPQHF. CDR3 DNA sequence: TGCAGTGCTGAGAGGGCTGGGAATCAGCCCCAGCATTTT.

This clonotype came up a few times. A read error may be the cause here, since a much bigger clone is one base away. The gene calls are TRBV6-6 and TRBJ1-3; no reliable D call. CDR3 length: 14 residues. CDR1 and CDR2 (germline): MNHNY, SVGAGI (reference sequence). Trimming took off 5 bases at V and 2 bases at J, with 10 bases between the two ends. The DNA for the CDR3 is TGTGCCAGCAGTCCGAGGGTAGCTGGAAACACCATATATTTT. Encoded protein: CASSPRVAGNTIYF.

This clonotype was seen ten or more times. The chain uses TRBV2 and TRBJ1-5; D not resolved. Germline V gene lookup returns CDR1 SNHLY and CDR2 FYNNEI. The CDR3 has 12 residues. V shed 9 bases and J shed 5 bases, with 11 bases lying between them. CDR3 DNA sequence: TGTGCCAGTAATAGTAATCATCAGCCCCAGCATTTT. Translation gives CASNSNHQPQHF.

Here the CDR3 reads CSAKQAGGANVLTF. In DNA form, the CDR3 reads TGCAGTGCTAAACAAGCGGGCGGGGCCAACGTCCTGACTTTC. The chain is built from TRBV20-1 and TRBJ2-6; tentatively, D is TRBD2 (6 bases). Trimming shortened V by 4 bases and J by 4 bases, and 11 bases separated the two germline ends. The germline gives CDR1 DFQATT, CDR2 SNEGSKA (reference sequence). This CDR3 contains 14 residues.

The sample holds many counts of this clonotype. V and J are TRBV20-1 and TRBJ2-7; TRBD1 is a possible D gene (6 bases). The length of the CDR3 is 15 residues. The V end was cut by 6 bases, the J end by 1 base, with 19 bases between. Looked up from germline, CDR1 is DFQATT and CDR2 is SNEGSKA (reference sequence). The CDR3 region is CSAKPSRGRSYEQYF. The CDR3 bases are TGCAGTGCGAAACCCTCCAGGGGACGGTCCTACGAGCAGTACTTC.

This clonotype appeared many times. The rearrangement links TRBV7-2 to TRBJ2-1; D possibly corresponds to TRBD1 (5 bases). V lost 1 base to trimming and J lost 4 bases, with 14 bases between them. Germline CDR1 SGHTA, CDR2 FQGNSA. The CDR3 is 16 amino acids. CDR3 region: CASSLGASGAYNEQFF. The DNA of the CDR3 is TGTGCCAGCAGCTTAGGGGCAAGTGGGGCGTACAATGAGCAGTTCTTC.

This clonotype was seen a few times. A read error may be the cause here, since a much bigger clone is one base away. The rearrangement uses TRBV2 and TRBJ2-5, with 8 nucleotides matching TRBD1. The CDR3 runs to 18 residues. CDR1 is SNHLY and CDR2 is FYNNEI in the germline V gene. The CDR3 sequence: CASNYGGQAFSVRETHYF. The CDR3 nucleotides read TGTGCCAGCAATTATGGGGGACAGGCATTTTCGGTGAGAGAGACCCACTACTTC.

There are a few counts of this clonotype. The junction does not match germline at one end; this may be a read error. The V and J genes are TRBV5-1 and TRBJ2-5, with D perhaps TRBD1 (6 bases). This CDR3 has 14 residues. CDR1 SGHRS and CDR2 YFSETQ come from the germline V gene. The CDR3 spells CASSPRDIQDTQYF. The CDR3 DNA sequence: TGCGCCAGCAGCCCCAGGGACATCCAAGACACCCAGTACTTC.

This clonotype was seen more than once but under ten times. The chain is built from TRBV12-3 or TRBV12-4 and TRBJ2-7; 7 nucleotides align to TRBD2. CDR3 length: 15 residues. Germline trimming cut 6 bases from V and 1 base from J; bases unmatched to any gene: 9. CDR3 protein: CASSARGAGSYEQYF. The CDR3 DNA is TGTGCCAGCAGCGCCCGGGGAGCGGGATCCTACGAGCAGTACTTC.

The chain carries TRBV7-2 and TRBJ2-2; no definite D call. V was trimmed by 3 bases and J by 5 bases, leaving 16 bases between them. The CDR3 consists of 16 residues. The germline V gene encodes CDR1 SGHTA and CDR2 FQGNSA. The CDR3 loop reads CASSLMHYEVTGELFF. The CDR3 nucleotides are TGTGCCAGCAGCTTGATGCATTACGAGGTGACCGGGGAGCTGTTTTTT.

The chain has TRBV20-1 and TRBJ1-1; D is unclear. The CDR3 length is 15 residues. From germline, CDR1 is DFQATT and CDR2 SNEGSKA (reference sequence). The V end was cut by 2 bases, the J end by 6 bases, with 19 bases between. CDR3 loop: CSARSRVGLLAEAFF. CDR3 bases: TGCAGTGCTAGATCTCGGGTAGGGCTACTCGCTGAAGCTTTCTTT.

As for this clonotype: No DNA is shown, since the ends of the CDR3 on it are uncertain; the CDR3 is the one TCRdb lists. This chain links TRBV6-6 with TRBJ1-5. The CDR3 spans 23 amino acids, including both terminal residues. From germline, CDR1 is MNHNY and CDR2 SVGAGI (reference sequence). CDR3 sequence: CASSYSRGIYEQYFGPGNQPQHF.

In regard to this clonotype: This may be a read error: a much more frequent sequence differs by one nucleotide. The V and J genes are TRBV6-1 and TRBJ2-2; the match to TRBD2 covers 9 bases. V shed 8 bases and J 6 bases; nucleotides not matched to a gene: 4. CDR1 MNHNS and CDR2 SASEGT come from the germline V gene. CDR3 length equals 13 residues. CDR3 nucleotides: TGTGCCAGCGCCATAGCGGGAGCCGGGGAGCTGTTTTTT. Protein sequence: CASAIAGAGELFF.

The sample holds many counts of this clonotype. V gene TRBV6-1 combines with J gene TRBJ2-7; 8 nucleotides line up with TRBD1. CDR1 MNHNS and CDR2 SASEGT come from the germline V gene. The CDR3 sequence is 13 residues long. V shed 7 bases and J 5 bases; nucleotides not matched to a gene: 7. As DNA, the CDR3 is TGTGCCAGCAACCCGCAGGGGGCCAACGAGCAGTACTTC. Amino acids: CASNPQGANEQYF.

Many counts were recorded for this clonotype. The genes are TRBV14 and TRBJ2-1; unclear D gene. From germline, CDR1 is SGHDN and CDR2 FVKESK. V lost 4 bases and J 10 bases, leaving 14 bases between the germline ends. CDR3 length: 13 residues. This CDR3 reads CASSLLLTGEQFF. In nucleotides, the CDR3 is TGTGCCAGCAGCCTACTACTTACCGGCGAGCAGTTCTTC.

The sample holds one count of this clonotype. Without the conserved terminal phenylalanine or tryptophan, this CDR3 likely stems from a read error. The chain uses TRBV15 and TRBJ2-2, with 8 bases fitting TRBD1. The CDR3 sequence is 16 residues long. Per germline, CDR1 LNHNV and CDR2 YYDKDF (reference sequence). After removal of 3 bases from V and 6 bases from J, the junction contained 9 bases not matched to a gene. CDR3 sequence: CATSRGTGGIAGELFL. The CDR3 coding sequence is TGTGCCACCAGCAGGGGAACAGGGGGGATAGCCGGGGAGCTGTTTCTT.

The V call is TRBV5-1, the J call TRBJ1-6; D call uncertain. Trimming pared 0 bases from V and 13 bases from J, leaving 14 bases between. The CDR3 is 14 residues long. The germline gives CDR1 SGHRS, CDR2 YFSETQ. The CDR3 nucleotides are TGCGCCAGCAGCTTGGCTAGCGGGAGTTCCCCCCTCCACTTT. Translation: CASSLASGSSPLHF.

Concerning this clonotype itself: Being one base from a much bigger clone, this may be a read error. This sequence joins TRBV3-1 and TRBJ2-7, with no clear D. The germline V gene encodes CDR1 LGHDT and CDR2 YNNKEL (reference sequence). This CDR3 region has 14 residues. Deletions cut 3 bases from V and 2 bases from J, with 11 bases between. The CDR3 coding sequence is TGTGCCAGCAGCCAGGGTGGGGTGGCCTACGAGCAGTACTTC. Amino acid sequence: CASSQGGVAYEQYF.